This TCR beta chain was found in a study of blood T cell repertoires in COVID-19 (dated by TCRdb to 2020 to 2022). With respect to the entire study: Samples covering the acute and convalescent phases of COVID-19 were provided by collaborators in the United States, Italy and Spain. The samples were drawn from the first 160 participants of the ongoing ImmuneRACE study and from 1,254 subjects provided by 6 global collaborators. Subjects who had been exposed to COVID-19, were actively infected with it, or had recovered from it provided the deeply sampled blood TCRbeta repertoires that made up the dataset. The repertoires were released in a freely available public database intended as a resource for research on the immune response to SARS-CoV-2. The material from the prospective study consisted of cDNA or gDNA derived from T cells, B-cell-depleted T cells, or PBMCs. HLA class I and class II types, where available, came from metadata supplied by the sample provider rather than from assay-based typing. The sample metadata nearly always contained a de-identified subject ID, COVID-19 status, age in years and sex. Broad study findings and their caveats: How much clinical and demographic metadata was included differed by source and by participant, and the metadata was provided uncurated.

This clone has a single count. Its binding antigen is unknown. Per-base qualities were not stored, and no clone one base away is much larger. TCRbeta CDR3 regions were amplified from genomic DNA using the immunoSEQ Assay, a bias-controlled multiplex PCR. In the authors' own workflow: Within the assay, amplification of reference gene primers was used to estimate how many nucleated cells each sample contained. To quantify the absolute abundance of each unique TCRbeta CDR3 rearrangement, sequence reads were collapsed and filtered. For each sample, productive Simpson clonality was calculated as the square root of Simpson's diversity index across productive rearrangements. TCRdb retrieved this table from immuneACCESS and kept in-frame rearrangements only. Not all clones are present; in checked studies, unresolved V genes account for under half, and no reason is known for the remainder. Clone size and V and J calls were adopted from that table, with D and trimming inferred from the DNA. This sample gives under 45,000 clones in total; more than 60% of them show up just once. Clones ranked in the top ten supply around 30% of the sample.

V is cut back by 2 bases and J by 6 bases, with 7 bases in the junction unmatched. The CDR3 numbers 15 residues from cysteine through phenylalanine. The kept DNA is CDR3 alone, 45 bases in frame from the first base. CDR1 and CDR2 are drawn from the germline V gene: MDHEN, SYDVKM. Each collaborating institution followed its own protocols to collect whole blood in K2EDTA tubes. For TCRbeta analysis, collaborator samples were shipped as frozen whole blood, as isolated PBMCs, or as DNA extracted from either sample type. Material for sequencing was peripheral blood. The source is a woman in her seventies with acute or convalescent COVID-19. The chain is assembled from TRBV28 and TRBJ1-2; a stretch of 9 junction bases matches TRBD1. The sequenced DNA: TGTGCCAGCAGTTTACCTGGACAGGGGCAGAATGGCTACACCTTC. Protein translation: CASSLPGQGQNGYTF.